The present entry profiles one T cell receptor (beta chain) with its context. Profiled with immunoSEQ multiplex PCR; TCRdb holds only in-frame clones, not every one. The table has approximately 46,000 clones, about nine tenths seen once. The length of the CDR3 is 15 residues. The ends were cut back, 2 bases at V and 2 bases at J, with 9 bases in the middle. CDR1 is MNHEY and CDR2 is SVGAGI in the germline V gene. This sample is drawn from a study of T cell changes during pregnancy in multiple sclerosis. The sequenced sample was CD4+ T cells from peripheral blood mononuclear cells, obtained after pregnancy. The sequence was collected from a female donor with multiple sclerosis, enrolled in a pregnancy study. This rearrangement joins TRBV6-5 to TRBJ2-2; D uncertain. CDR3 in amino acids: CASSYALPNTGELFF. CDR3 sequence (DNA): TGTGCCAGCAGTTACGCGCTACCTAACACCGGGGAGCTGTTTTTT.